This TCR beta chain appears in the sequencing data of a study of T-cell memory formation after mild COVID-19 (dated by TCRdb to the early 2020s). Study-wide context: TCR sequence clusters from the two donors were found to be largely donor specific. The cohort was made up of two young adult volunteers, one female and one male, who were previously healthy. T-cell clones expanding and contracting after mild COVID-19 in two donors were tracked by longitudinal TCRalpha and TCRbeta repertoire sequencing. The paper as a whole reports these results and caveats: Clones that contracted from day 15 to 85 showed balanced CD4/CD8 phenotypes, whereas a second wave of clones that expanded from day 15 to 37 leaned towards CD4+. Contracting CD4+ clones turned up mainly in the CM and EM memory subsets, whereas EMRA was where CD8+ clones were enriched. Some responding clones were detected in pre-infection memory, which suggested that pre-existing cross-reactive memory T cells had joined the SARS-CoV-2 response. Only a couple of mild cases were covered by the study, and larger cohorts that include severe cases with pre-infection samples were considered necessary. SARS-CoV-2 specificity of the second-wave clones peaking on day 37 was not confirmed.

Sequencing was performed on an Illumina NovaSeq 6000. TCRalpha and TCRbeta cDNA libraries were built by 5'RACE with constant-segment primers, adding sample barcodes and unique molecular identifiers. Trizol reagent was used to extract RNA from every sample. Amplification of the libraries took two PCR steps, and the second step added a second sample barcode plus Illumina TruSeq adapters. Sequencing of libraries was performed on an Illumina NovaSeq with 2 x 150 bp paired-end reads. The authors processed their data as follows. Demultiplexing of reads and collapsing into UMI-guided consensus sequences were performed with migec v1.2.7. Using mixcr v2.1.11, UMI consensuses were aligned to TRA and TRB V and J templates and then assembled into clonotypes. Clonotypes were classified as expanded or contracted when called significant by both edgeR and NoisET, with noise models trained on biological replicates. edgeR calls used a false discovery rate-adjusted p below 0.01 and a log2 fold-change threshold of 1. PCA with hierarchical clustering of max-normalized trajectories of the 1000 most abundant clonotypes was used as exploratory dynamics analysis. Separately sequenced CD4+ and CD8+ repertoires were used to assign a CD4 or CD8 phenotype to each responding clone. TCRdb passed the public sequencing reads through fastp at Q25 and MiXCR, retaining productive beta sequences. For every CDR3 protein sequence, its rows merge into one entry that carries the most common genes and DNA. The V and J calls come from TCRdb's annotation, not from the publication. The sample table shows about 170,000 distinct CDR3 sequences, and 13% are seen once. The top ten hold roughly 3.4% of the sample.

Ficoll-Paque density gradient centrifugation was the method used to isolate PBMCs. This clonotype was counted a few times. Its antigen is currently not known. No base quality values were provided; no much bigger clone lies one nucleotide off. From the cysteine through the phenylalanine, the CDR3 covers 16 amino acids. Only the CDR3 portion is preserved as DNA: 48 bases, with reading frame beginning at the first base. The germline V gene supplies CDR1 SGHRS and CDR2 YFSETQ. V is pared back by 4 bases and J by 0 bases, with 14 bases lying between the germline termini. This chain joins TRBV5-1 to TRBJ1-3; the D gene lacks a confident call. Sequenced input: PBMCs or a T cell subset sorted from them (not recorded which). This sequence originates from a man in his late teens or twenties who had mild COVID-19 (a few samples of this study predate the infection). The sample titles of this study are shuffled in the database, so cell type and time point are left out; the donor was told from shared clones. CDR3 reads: CASSLSQIHSGNTIYF. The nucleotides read TGCGCCAGCAGCCTCTCTCAGATACACTCTGGAAACACCATATATTTT.